These T cell receptor beta chains were read from a single sample in a study of tumor and adjacent non-tumor tissue in lung cancer. TCRdb re-derived calls from the multiplex PCR reads in MiXCR, one entry per CDR3 protein. The data contain about 75,000 distinct CDR3 sequences, under 70% of them singletons. Sequenced: distant non-tumor lung tissue. These receptors were collected from a woman aged 50 to 65 with non-small cell lung cancer. CDR3s include the opening cysteine and the closing phenylalanine or tryptophan. Each record gives: clone size, J gene, V gene, D gene, CDR3 protein, CDR3 DNA. The D gene is left open where the match is weak. Clone size is shown for a subset of rows, as once, few, many or a class of expanded clone.

clone size: .; J gene: TRBJ2-7; V gene: TRBV24-1; D gene: TRBD1; CDR3 protein: CVTSDQPGQGAGGQYF; CDR3 DNA: TGTGTCACCAGTGATCAACCGGGACAGGGGGCGGGTGGGCAGTACTTC
clone size: .; J gene: TRBJ1-1; V gene: TRBV6-1; D gene: .; CDR3 protein: CASSELWSQTEVYF; CDR3 DNA: TGTGCCAGCAGTGAATTGTGGTCCCAGACTGAAGTTTACTTT
clone size: .; J gene: TRBJ2-7; V gene: TRBV20-1; D gene: .; CDR3 protein: CSARHLAQGLSEEYF; CDR3 DNA: TGCAGTGCTAGGCACCTTGCCCAGGGGCTCTCCGAGGAGTACTTC
clone size: .; J gene: TRBJ2-3; V gene: TRBV11-1; D gene: TRBD1; CDR3 protein: CVSSSNKGQVYTDTRYF; CDR3 DNA: TGTGTCAGCAGCTCAAACAAGGGACAGGTATACACAGATACGCGGTATTTT
clone size: .; J gene: TRBJ2-7; V gene: TRBV6-2/TRBV6-3; D gene: .; CDR3 protein: CASSYSPTVPDPCEQYF; CDR3 DNA: TGTGCTAGCAGTTACTCACCGACAGTGCCCGATCCCTGCGAGCAGTACTTC
clone size: many; J gene: TRBJ2-1; V gene: TRBV29-1; D gene: TRBD2; CDR3 protein: CSVEASGSHTGLQFF; CDR3 DNA: TGCAGCGTTGAGGCTAGCGGGAGCCATACAGGTCTGCAGTTCTTC
clone size: .; J gene: TRBJ2-6; V gene: TRBV29-1; D gene: .; CDR3 protein: CSIQGSGANVLTF; CDR3 DNA: TGCAGCATCCAGGGTTCTGGGGCCAACGTCCTGACATTC
clone size: .; J gene: TRBJ1-1; V gene: TRBV4-3; D gene: .; CDR3 protein: CASSQDKWLTEAFF; CDR3 DNA: TGCGCCAGCAGCCAAGACAAGTGGCTCACTGAAGCTTTCTTT
clone size: many; J gene: TRBJ2-7; V gene: TRBV5-5; D gene: TRBD1; CDR3 protein: CASSLAGQGVYEQYF; CDR3 DNA: TGTGCCAGCAGCTTGGCTGGACAGGGGGTCTACGAGCAGTACTTC
clone size: .; J gene: TRBJ1-1; V gene: TRBV28; D gene: .; CDR3 protein: CASNSTDGGPQNTEAFF; CDR3 DNA: TGCGCCAGCAATTCGACTGACGGGGGGCCCCAGAACACTGAAGCTTTCTTT
clone size: .; J gene: TRBJ1-2; V gene: TRBV29-1; D gene: .; CDR3 protein: CSVEVGQTPGGYTF; CDR3 DNA: TGCAGCGTTGAAGTAGGACAGACCCCTGGAGGCTACACTTTC
clone size: medium-sized; J gene: TRBJ2-1; V gene: TRBV6-5; D gene: .; CDR3 protein: CASSYTRDYNEQFF; CDR3 DNA: TGTGCCAGCAGTTACACTAGAGACTACAATGAGCAGTTCTTC
clone size: .; J gene: TRBJ2-7; V gene: TRBV30; D gene: TRBD1; CDR3 protein: CAWSATGTAPYKQYF; CDR3 DNA: TGTGCCTGGAGTGCTACCGGGACAGCTCCCTACAAGCAGTACTTC
clone size: few; J gene: TRBJ2-7; V gene: TRBV11-2; D gene: TRBD1; CDR3 protein: CDSSSGTGRTYEQYF; CDR3 DNA: TGTGACAGCAGCTCGGGGACAGGCAGGACCTACGAGCAGTATTTC
clone size: many; J gene: TRBJ2-2; V gene: TRBV6-1; D gene: .; CDR3 protein: CASSLSGASGELFF; CDR3 DNA: TGTGCCAGCAGTCTTTCTGGGGCATCCGGGGAGCTGTTTTTT
clone size: .; J gene: TRBJ1-5; V gene: TRBV28; D gene: .; CDR3 protein: CASSFLGVGNQPQHF; CDR3 DNA: TGTGCCAGCAGTTTTCTGGGGGTAGGCAATCAGCCCCAGCATTTT
clone size: .; J gene: TRBJ2-7; V gene: TRBV24-1; D gene: TRBD2; CDR3 protein: CTTSGPPSGDSYEQYF; CDR3 DNA: TGTACCACCAGTGGCCCCCCTAGCGGAGATTCCTACGAGCAGTACTTC
clone size: many; J gene: TRBJ1-1; V gene: TRBV6-2/TRBV6-3; D gene: .; CDR3 protein: CASTEPDGRAFF; CDR3 DNA: TGTGCCAGCACCGAGCCAGATGGGCGTGCTTTCTTT
clone size: .; J gene: TRBJ1-5; V gene: TRBV6-1; D gene: .; CDR3 protein: CASSPKINQPEHF; CDR3 DNA: TGTGCCAGCAGTCCCAAGATAAATCAACCCGAGCATTTT
clone size: .; J gene: TRBJ2-1; V gene: TRBV24-1; D gene: .; CDR3 protein: CATSDPRNGSSYNEQLF; CDR3 DNA: TGTGCCACCAGTGACCCTCGGAACGGGAGCTCCTACAATGAGCAGCTCTTC
clone size: .; J gene: TRBJ2-2; V gene: TRBV20-1; D gene: .; CDR3 protein: CSARGNAGQLFF; CDR3 DNA: TGCAGTGCTAGAGGAAATGCCGGTCAGTTGTTTTTT
clone size: .; J gene: TRBJ1-1; V gene: TRBV12-3/TRBV12-4; D gene: .; CDR3 protein: CDSKSDPLNTEGFF; CDR3 DNA: TGTGACAGCAAGAGTGACCCCTTGAACACTGAAGGCTTCTTT
clone size: .; J gene: TRBJ2-2; V gene: TRBV20-1; D gene: .; CDR3 protein: CSTRSSTWSTEELFF; CDR3 DNA: TGCAGTACTAGATCCTCGACATGGAGCACCGAGGAGCTGTTTTTT
clone size: .; J gene: TRBJ2-7; V gene: TRBV20-1; D gene: TRBD1; CDR3 protein: CNAEGQGNPSNEQYF; CDR3 DNA: TGCAATGCTGAAGGACAGGGGAATCCTAGTAACGAGCAGTACTTC
clone size: .; J gene: TRBJ2-1; V gene: TRBV11-1; D gene: .; CDR3 protein: CTSSFGGSYNEQFF; CDR3 DNA: TGTACCAGCAGCTTTGGGGGGTCCTACAATGAGCAATTCTTC
clone size: once; J gene: TRBJ1-3; V gene: TRBV7-8; D gene: .; CDR3 protein: CASRGDYPGNIIYF; CDR3 DNA: TGTGCCAGCCGCGGGGACTACCCAGGAAACATCATATATTTT
clone size: .; J gene: TRBJ2-5; V gene: TRBV11-2; D gene: .; CDR3 protein: CPSSFGLFQETQYF; CDR3 DNA: TGTCCCAGCAGCTTTGGACTGTTCCAAGAGACCCAGTACTTC
clone size: many; J gene: TRBJ1-4; V gene: TRBV5-1; D gene: .; CDR3 protein: CASRETVSTNEKLFF; CDR3 DNA: TGCGCCAGCAGGGAGACAGTTTCCACTAATGAAAAACTGTTTTTT
clone size: .; J gene: TRBJ2-2; V gene: TRBV29-1; D gene: TRBD2; CDR3 protein: CIVVLLTGGVGELFF; CDR3 DNA: TGCATCGTTGTTCTCCTGACGGGAGGGGTCGGGGAGCTGTTTTTT
clone size: .; J gene: TRBJ2-1; V gene: TRBV6-6; D gene: .; CDR3 protein: CASSSIGRGAYSEQFF; CDR3 DNA: TGTGCCAGCAGTTCCATCGGACGGGGGGCATACAGTGAGCAGTTCTTC
clone size: .; J gene: TRBJ1-1; V gene: TRBV6-1; D gene: .; CDR3 protein: CASSVRTGGNNEAFF; CDR3 DNA: TGTGCCAGCAGCGTGCGTACGGGGGGCAACAATGAAGCTTTCTTT
clone size: .; J gene: TRBJ2-1; V gene: TRBV11-3; D gene: .; CDR3 protein: CASSSVANYNEQFF; CDR3 DNA: TGTGCCAGCAGCTCAGTAGCGAATTACAATGAGCAGTTCTTC
clone size: .; J gene: TRBJ1-5; V gene: TRBV20-1; D gene: .; CDR3 protein: CSVRDPLYSNQPQHF; CDR3 DNA: TGCAGTGTTAGAGATCCCCTTTATAGCAATCAGCCCCAGCATTTT
clone size: .; J gene: TRBJ1-4; V gene: TRBV20-1; D gene: .; CDR3 protein: CSARDIADEKLFF; CDR3 DNA: TGCAGTGCTAGGGACATAGCGGATGAAAAACTGTTTTTT
clone size: .; J gene: TRBJ2-5; V gene: TRBV5-4; D gene: .; CDR3 protein: CASSLDWGGTQYF; CDR3 DNA: TGTGCCAGCAGCTTGGACTGGGGAGGGACCCAGTACTTC
clone size: .; J gene: TRBJ1-5; V gene: TRBV28; D gene: .; CDR3 protein: CASSFGDGGNQPQHF; CDR3 DNA: .
clone size: .; J gene: TRBJ2-5; V gene: TRBV7-9; D gene: .; CDR3 protein: CASSLLPSRLSETQYF; CDR3 DNA: TGTGCCAGCAGCTTACTTCCCAGCAGGCTGTCTGAGACCCAGTACTTC
clone size: .; J gene: TRBJ2-5; V gene: TRBV11-2; D gene: .; CDR3 protein: CVTRVGVKETQYF; CDR3 DNA: TGTGTAACCAGGGTCGGGGTTAAAGAGACGCAGTACTTC
clone size: .; J gene: TRBJ2-7; V gene: TRBV5-5; D gene: .; CDR3 protein: CASSFSVTYEQYF; CDR3 DNA: TGTGCCAGCAGCTTTTCGGTAACCTACGAGCAGTACTTC
clone size: .; J gene: TRBJ2-1; V gene: TRBV11-2; D gene: .; CDR3 protein: CANSSGALNEQFF; CDR3 DNA: TGTGCCAACAGCTCGGGAGCTCTCAATGAGCAGTTCTTC
clone size: few; J gene: TRBJ2-1; V gene: TRBV28; D gene: TRBD1; CDR3 protein: CASSPIGQGTYNEQFF; CDR3 DNA: TGTGCCAGCAGTCCCATCGGACAGGGGACTTACAATGAGCAGTTCTTC
clone size: .; J gene: TRBJ2-5; V gene: TRBV20-1; D gene: .; CDR3 protein: CGARAGTGETQYF; CDR3 DNA: TGCGGTGCTAGAGCAGGAACGGGAGAGACCCAGTACTTC
clone size: .; J gene: TRBJ2-4; V gene: TRBV28; D gene: .; CDR3 protein: CTSSLLATLAKNIQYF; CDR3 DNA: TGTACCAGCAGTTTATTGGCGACACTAGCCAAAAACATTCAGTACTTC
clone size: .; J gene: TRBJ1-6; V gene: TRBV20-1; D gene: .; CDR3 protein: CSAQRIGVVSRAEQGSPLHF; CDR3 DNA: TGCAGTGCTCAACGGATTGGGGTCGTTTCTCGGGCGGAGCAGGGATCACCCCTCCACTTT
clone size: .; J gene: TRBJ2-1; V gene: TRBV11-2; D gene: .; CDR3 protein: CASSFLAQCNELFF; CDR3 DNA: TGTGCCAGCAGCTTCCTAGCCCAATGCAATGAGTTGTTCTTC
clone size: .; J gene: TRBJ2-1; V gene: TRBV2; D gene: .; CDR3 protein: CASSKKAGILSYNEQFF; CDR3 DNA: TGTGCCAGCAGTAAAAAAGCCGGGATCCTCTCCTACAATGAGCAGTTCTTC
clone size: .; J gene: TRBJ1-1; V gene: TRBV4-1; D gene: .; CDR3 protein: CATIRDLYRVGTEAFF; CDR3 DNA: TGCGCCACCATCCGAGATCTCTACAGGGTCGGCACTGAAGCTTTCTTT
clone size: once; J gene: TRBJ2-6; V gene: TRBV6-6; D gene: .; CDR3 protein: CASSPTGTGTNVLTF; CDR3 DNA: TGTGCCAGCAGTCCTACAGGGACCGGGACCAACGTTCTAACTTTC
clone size: .; J gene: TRBJ2-1; V gene: TRBV4-3; D gene: TRBD2; CDR3 protein: CASSHASGNNVQLF; CDR3 DNA: TGCGCCAGCAGCCATGCTAGCGGGAACAATGTGCAGCTCTTC
clone size: once; J gene: TRBJ1-1; V gene: TRBV6-2/TRBV6-3; D gene: .; CDR3 protein: CASSYSRGGEAFF; CDR3 DNA: TGTGCCAGCAGTTACTCGAGGGGGGGTGAAGCTTTCTTT
clone size: .; J gene: TRBJ2-7; V gene: TRBV20-1; D gene: .; CDR3 protein: CSTSREGTGFEQHF; CDR3 DNA: TGCAGTACTAGCCGAGAAGGCACGGGCTTCGAACAGCACTTC
clone size: .; J gene: TRBJ1-5; V gene: TRBV28; D gene: .; CDR3 protein: CASSLWAGFPWGYSNQPQHF; CDR3 DNA: TGTGCCAGCAGTTTATGGGCAGGGTTCCCCTGGGGTTATAGCAATCAGCCCCAGCATTTT
clone size: .; J gene: TRBJ2-1; V gene: TRBV11-2; D gene: .; CDR3 protein: CASSLDPGSNEQFF; CDR3 DNA: TGTGCCAGCAGCCTTGATCCGGGATCGAATGAGCAGTTCTTC
clone size: many; J gene: TRBJ2-3; V gene: TRBV11-2; D gene: TRBD2; CDR3 protein: CASAGGQFTDTQYF; CDR3 DNA: TGTGCCAGCGCGGGAGGGCAATTCACAGATACGCAGTATTTT